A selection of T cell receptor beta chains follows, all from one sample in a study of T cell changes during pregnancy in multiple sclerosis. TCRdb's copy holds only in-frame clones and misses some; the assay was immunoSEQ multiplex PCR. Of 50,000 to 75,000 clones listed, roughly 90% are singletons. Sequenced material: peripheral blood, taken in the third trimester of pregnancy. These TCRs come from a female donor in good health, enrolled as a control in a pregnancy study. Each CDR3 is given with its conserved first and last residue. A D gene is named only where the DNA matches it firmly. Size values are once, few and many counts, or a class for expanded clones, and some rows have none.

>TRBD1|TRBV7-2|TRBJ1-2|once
CASSFMTGPRGYTF
TGTGCCAGCAGCTTTATGACAGGGCCTCGAGGCTACACCTTC
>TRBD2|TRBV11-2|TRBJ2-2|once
CASSLSGSRNTGELFF
TGTGCCAGCAGCCTTAGCGGGAGTAGGAACACCGGGGAGCTGTTTTTT
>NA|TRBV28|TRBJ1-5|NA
CASRGGRFYSNQPQHF
TGTGCCAGCAGGGGGGGAAGATTTTATAGCAATCAGCCCCAGCATTTT
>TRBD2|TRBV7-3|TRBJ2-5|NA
CASSLTSEETQYF
TGTGCCAGCAGCTTGACTAGCGAAGAGACCCAGTACTTC
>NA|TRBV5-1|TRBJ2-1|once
CASSLGGERVYNEQFF
TGCGCCAGCAGCTTGGGGGGGGAGCGGGTTTACAATGAGCAGTTCTTC
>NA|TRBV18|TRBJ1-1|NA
CASSSIQGPQVEAFF
TGTGCCAGCTCATCTATACAGGGCCCCCAAGTTGAAGCTTTCTTT
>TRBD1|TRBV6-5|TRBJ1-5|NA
CASKATGGNQPQHF
TGTGCCAGCAAGGCCACAGGGGGCAATCAGCCCCAGCATTTT
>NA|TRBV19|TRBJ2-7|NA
CASSTQGSYEQYF
TGTGCCAGTAGTACGCAGGGTTCCTACGAGCAGTACTTC
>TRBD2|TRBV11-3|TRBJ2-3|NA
CASSPGTSAITDTQYF
TGTGCCAGCAGCCCAGGGACTAGCGCCATCACAGATACGCAGTATTTT
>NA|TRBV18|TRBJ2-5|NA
CASSPLDSLQETQYF
TGTGCCAGCTCACCACTCGACAGCCTCCAAGAGACCCAGTACTTC
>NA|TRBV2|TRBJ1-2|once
CASSEALGPGSNYGYTF
TGTGCCAGCAGTGAAGCGCTGGGCCCAGGGTCGAACTATGGCTACACCTTC
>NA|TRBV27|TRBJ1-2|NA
CASSLRSPGDDGYTF
TGTGCCAGCAGTTTAAGGTCCCCAGGGGATGATGGCTACACCTTC
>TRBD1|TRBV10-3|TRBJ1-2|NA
CAISEPGGTGYTF
TGTGCCATCAGTGAACCAGGGGGCACTGGCTACACCTTC
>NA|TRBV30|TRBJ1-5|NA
CAWSAGQGRRDQPQHF
TGTGCCTGGAGTGCGGGCCAGGGGCGTCGAGATCAGCCCCAGCATTTT
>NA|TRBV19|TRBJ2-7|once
CASPHGWGPYEQYF
TGTGCCAGTCCCCACGGATGGGGGCCCTACGAGCAGTACTTC
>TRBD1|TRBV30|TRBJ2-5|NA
CAWSRTGQRETQYF
TGTGCCTGGAGTCGGACAGGGCAGAGGGAGACCCAGTACTTC
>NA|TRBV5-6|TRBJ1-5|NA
CASSRSRRNQPQHF
TGTGCCAGCAGCCGCTCTAGACGAAATCAGCCCCAGCATTTT
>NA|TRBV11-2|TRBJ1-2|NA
CASTPTAGGTYGYTF
TGTGCCAGCACTCCTACTGCGGGGGGAACCTATGGCTACACCTTC